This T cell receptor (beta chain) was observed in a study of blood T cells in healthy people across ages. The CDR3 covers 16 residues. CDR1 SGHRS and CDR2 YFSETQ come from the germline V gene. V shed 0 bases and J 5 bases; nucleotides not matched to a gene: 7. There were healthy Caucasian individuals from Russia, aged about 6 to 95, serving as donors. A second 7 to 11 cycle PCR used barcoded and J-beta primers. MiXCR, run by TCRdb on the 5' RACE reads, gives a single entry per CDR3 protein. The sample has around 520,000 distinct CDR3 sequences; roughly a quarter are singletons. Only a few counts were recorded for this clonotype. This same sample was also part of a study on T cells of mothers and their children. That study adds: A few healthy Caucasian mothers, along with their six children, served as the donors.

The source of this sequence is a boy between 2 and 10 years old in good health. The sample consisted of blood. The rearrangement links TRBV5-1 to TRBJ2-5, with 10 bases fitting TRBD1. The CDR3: CASSLGPTGGAETQYF. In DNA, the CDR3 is TGCGCCAGCAGCTTGGGACCGACAGGGGGCGCGGAGACCCAGTACTTC. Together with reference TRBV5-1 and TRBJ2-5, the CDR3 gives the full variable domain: KAGVTQTPRYLIKTRGQQVTLSCSPISGHRSVSWYQQTPGQGLQFLFEYFSETQRNKGNFPGRFSGRQFSNSRSEMNVSTLELGDSALYLCASSLGPTGGAETQYFGPGTRLLVL.